The 14 T cell receptor beta chains below were found in one sample sequenced in a study of T cell clonality in common variable immunodeficiency (dated by TCRdb to 2014 to 2015). These receptors have no known antigen. Libraries were made using the immunoSEQ multiplex PCR assay. This immuneACCESS table, as held by TCRdb, lists in-frame sequences with V and J called but not all clones. Of the missing ones, under half trace to an unresolved V gene in checked studies; the others have no known cause. The table for this sample lists tens of thousands of clones, none of them counted only once. Around 2.4% of the sample is held by the ten biggest clonotypes. Overall study results and their limits: Reportedly, TCRbeta sequences from CVID had fewer deletions and N-nucleotide insertions, and highly modified clones with 13 or more V deletions were absent from CVID.

Material: peripheral blood mononuclear cells. The receptor source for this set is a human donor with common variable immunodeficiency.

This clone was counted at least ten times. The CDR3 is cut off 3 residues early in the read; its end comes from the germline J gene. The rearrangement joins TRBV5-1 to TRBJ2-7, with a possible D match to TRBD1 (5 bases). Germline V gene lookup returns CDR1 SGHRS and CDR2 YFSETQ. Trimming pared 0 bases from V and 3 bases from J, leaving 10 bases between. The length of the CDR3 is 14 residues. The CDR3 bases that were read are TGCGCCAGCAGCTTGGACAGGTCCTTCTACGAG. Protein: CASSLDRSFYE. The whole CDR3 reads CASSLDRSFYEQYF.

This clone was seen at least ten times. The read ends 3 residues early relative to the CDR3; the germline J gene fills the gap. The V gene is TRBV7-2, the J gene TRBJ2-5, with 8 positions matching TRBD2. J was trimmed by 5 bases and V by 5 bases; bases with no gene match: 7. This CDR3 comprises 14 residues. Germline CDR1 SGHTA, CDR2 FQGNSA. The CDR3 bases that were read are TGTGCCAGCAGCGTCGGGACTAGGGGCGAGACC. It specifies CASSVGTRGET. The full-length CDR3 reads as CASSVGTRGETQYF. Combining the CDR3 with reference TRBV7-2 and TRBJ2-5 gives the whole variable domain GAGVSQSPSNKVTEKGKDVELRCDPISGHTALYWYRQSLGQGLEFLIYFQGNSAPDKSGLPSDRFSAERTGGSVSTLTIQRTQQEDSAVYLCASSVGTRGETQYFGPGTRLLVL.

Of note for this clone: The observed sequence ends 3 residues before the CDR3 terminus, with the missing tail filled in from the germline J gene. The chain couples TRBV16 to TRBJ2-1; D is unresolved. The CDR3 length is 14 residues. Germline CDR1 and CDR2: KGHSY and FQNENV. Between the trimmed V and J ends, which lost 0 bases and 8 bases, there was a span of 11 bases. The CDR3 DNA, read in part, is TGTGCCAGCAGCCAATCGCCACAAGGTTATGAG. This codes for CASSQSPQGYE. The full CDR3 sequence reads CASSQSPQGYEQFF.

This clone has ten or more counts. The read gets to within 3 residues of the CDR3 end, and the germline J gene fills in the rest. The chain employs TRBV20-1 and TRBJ1-4, with D possibly being TRBD1 (6 bases). The V gene lost 0 bases and the J gene lost 8 bases, with 13 bases spanning the gap. The CDR3 has 14 amino acids. Per the germline V gene, CDR1 is DFQATT and CDR2 is SNEGSKA (reference sequence). The CDR3 sequence: CSARDLTGREKLFF. The sequenced part of the CDR3 DNA is TGCAGTGCTAGAGATTTAACAGGGCGCGAAAAA.

There are many counts of this clone. Read data end 3 residues before the CDR3 end; the end is taken from the germline J gene. The chain carries TRBV7-3 and TRBJ2-3, with D possibly TRBD2 on 7 matching bases. The CDR3 is 17 residues long. Germline V CDR1 and CDR2: SGHTA, FQGTGA. V lost 5 bases and J lost 4, with 22 bases in between. The CDR3 DNA, read in part, is TGTGCCAGCAGCGCGCATATGGGGGGGGCCGGGGCAGATACG. Amino acids: CASSAHMGGAGADT. The complete CDR3 protein is CASSAHMGGAGADTQYF.

This clone has at least ten counts. From the germline J gene comes the end of the CDR3, since the read stops 3 residues before it. The rearrangement uses TRBV6-2 or TRBV6-3 and TRBJ2-7; 8 bases are a match to TRBD1. Trimming cost V 5 bases and J 6 bases; bases outside gene matches: 15. The germline CDR1 and CDR2 sequences are MNHEY and SVGEGT. This CDR3 contains 16 residues. The CDR3 loop reads CASSRPDRGIKGEQYF. CDR3 DNA (partial): TGTGCCAGCAGTCGACCTGACAGGGGAATAAAGGGCGAG.

This clone was seen ten or more times. The read terminates 3 residues before the CDR3 end, so the remaining end is supplied by the germline J gene. Other DNA sequences in the sample encode the same CDR3. The genes are TRBV28 and TRBJ2-1; 9 bases fit TRBD2. The germline CDR1 and CDR2 sequences are MDHEN and SYDVKM. This CDR3 has 15 amino acids. J lost 5 bases, V lost 6 bases, and 8 bases had no gene match. The CDR3 DNA, read in part, is TGTGCCAGCAGCCAGCTAGCGGGACTAAACAATGAG. Its protein product is CASSQLAGLNNE. The full CDR3 sequence reads CASSQLAGLNNEQFF.

This clone was recorded at least ten times. The CDR3 is cut off 3 residues early in the read; its end comes from the germline J gene. The V call is TRBV6-1, the J call TRBJ2-5; 8 positions match TRBD1. V gave up 4 bases and J gave up 4 bases; unmatched junction bases: 11. Germline V gene data show CDR1 as MNHNS and CDR2 as SASEGT. This CDR3 region has 16 residues. The DNA read from the CDR3 is TGTGCCAGCAGTGCACTAGGACAGGGAGTCCTAGAGACC. It yields the protein CASSALGQGVLET. The whole CDR3 protein reads CASSALGQGVLETQYF.

This clone was counted at least ten times. The CDR3 end falls 3 residues outside the read, so it is completed with the germline J gene. The chain joins TRBV18 to TRBJ2-5; D unresolved. The V and J ends lost 0 bases and 5 bases respectively, with 7 bases between them. The CDR3 totals 13 residues. Germline V lookup: CDR1 KGHSH, CDR2 LQKENI. Incomplete CDR3 DNA: TGTGCCAGCTCACCACCTAGCTCGGAGACC. Amino acid sequence: CASSPPSSET. The CDR3 in full is CASSPPSSETQYF.

This clone has ten or more counts. The read ends 3 residues shy of where the CDR3 ends; the end is completed using the germline J gene. The chain combines TRBV12-5 with TRBJ2-3; 10 nucleotides match TRBD2. The V gene's germline CDR1 is LGHNT and CDR2 FRNRAP. This CDR3 is 16 amino acids long. After removal of 0 bases from V and 2 bases from J, the junction contained 2 bases not matched to a gene. The CDR3 reads CASGLVLAGSTDTQYF. The sequenced part of the CDR3 DNA is TGTGCTAGTGGTTTGGTACTAGCGGGGTCCACAGATACG.

This clone was seen repeatedly, ten times or more. The CDR3 end lies 3 residues beyond the end of the read and is filled in from the germline J gene. The V and J genes are TRBV6-2 or TRBV6-3 and TRBJ1-1; no definite D call. The CDR3 covers 15 residues. Germline CDR1 and CDR2: MNHEY and SVGEGT. Trimming pared 2 bases from V and 1 base from J, leaving 11 bases between. CDR3 protein: CASSYVPGQNTEAFF. Incomplete CDR3 DNA: TGTGCCAGCAGTTACGTTCCGGGTCAGAACACTGAA.

This clone was picked up many times. With the read ending 3 residues before the CDR3 end, the germline J gene is used to fill in that end. The chain employs TRBV18 and TRBJ2-1, with 11 bases lining up with TRBD1. Germline V gene sequence: CDR1 KGHSH, CDR2 LQKENI. The CDR3 covers 16 residues. V dropped 3 bases and J dropped 7; count of bases not matched to a gene: 8. The CDR3 sequence: CASSPPGQGAANEQFF. The CDR3 DNA, read in part, is TGTGCCAGCTCACCCCCCGGACAGGGGGCGGCTAATGAG.

This clone was recorded at least ten times. Coverage ceases 3 residues before the CDR3 finishes, and the germline J gene fills in the end. This chain links TRBV5-1 with TRBJ2-3; D remains ambiguous. The CDR3 has 16 residues. Germline CDR1 SGHRS, CDR2 YFSETQ. V shed 0 bases and J shed 0 bases, with 11 bases lying between them. CDR3 DNA, as far as it was read: TGCGCCAGCAGCTTGGGTGGCTCGTCTAGCACAGATACG. Amino acids: CASSLGGSSSTDT. The whole CDR3 sequence is CASSLGGSSSTDTQYF.

The table lists this clone with many counts. The read stops 3 residues short of the end of the CDR3; the missing end is completed from the germline J gene. The rearrangement joins TRBV4-1 to TRBJ2-5; 7 bases map to TRBD2. V dropped 0 bases and J dropped 1; count of bases not matched to a gene: 11. The germline CDR1 and CDR2 sequences are MGHRA and YSYEKL. This CDR3 is 18 amino acids long. CDR3 loop: CASSQDWVAGVRQETQYF. CDR3 DNA (partial): TGCGCCAGCAGCCAAGATTGGGTTGCGGGGGTACGCCAAGAGACC.